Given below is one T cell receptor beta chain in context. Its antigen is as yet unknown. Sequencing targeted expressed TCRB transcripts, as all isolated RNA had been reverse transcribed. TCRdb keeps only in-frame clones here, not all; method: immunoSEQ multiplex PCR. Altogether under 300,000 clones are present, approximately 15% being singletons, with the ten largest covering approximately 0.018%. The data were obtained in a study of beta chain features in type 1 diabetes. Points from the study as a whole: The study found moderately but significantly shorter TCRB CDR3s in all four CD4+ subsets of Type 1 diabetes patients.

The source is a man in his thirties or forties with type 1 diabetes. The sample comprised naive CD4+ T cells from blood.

The CDR3 spells CASRARQGLNTEAFF. The CDR3, as DNA: TGTGCCAGCAGAGCACGACAGGGATTGAACACTGAAGCTTTCTTT. The chain uses TRBV7-9 and TRBJ1-1, with TRBD1 matching 7 bases. The CDR3 is 15 residues long. The ends lost 6 bases at V and 0 bases at J; junction bases unmatched: 7. The germline V gene has CDR1 SEHNR and CDR2 FQNEAQ (reference sequence).